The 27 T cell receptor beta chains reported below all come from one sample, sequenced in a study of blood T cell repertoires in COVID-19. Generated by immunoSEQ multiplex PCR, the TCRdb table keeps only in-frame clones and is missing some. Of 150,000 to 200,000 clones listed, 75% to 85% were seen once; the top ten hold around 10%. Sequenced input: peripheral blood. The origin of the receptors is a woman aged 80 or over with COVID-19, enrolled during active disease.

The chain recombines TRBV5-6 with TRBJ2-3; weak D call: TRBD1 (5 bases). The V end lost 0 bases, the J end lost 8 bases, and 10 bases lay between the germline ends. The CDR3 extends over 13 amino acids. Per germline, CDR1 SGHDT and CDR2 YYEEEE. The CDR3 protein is CASSLGGFPTQYF. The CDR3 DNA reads TGTGCCAGCAGCTTGGGGGGCTTCCCTACGCAGTATTTT. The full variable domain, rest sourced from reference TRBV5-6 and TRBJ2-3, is DAGVTQSPTHLIKTRGQQVTLRCSPKSGHDTVSWYQQALGQGPQFIFQYYEEEERQRGNFPDRFSGHQFPNYSSELNVNALLLGDSALYLCASSLGGFPTQYFGPGTRLTVL.

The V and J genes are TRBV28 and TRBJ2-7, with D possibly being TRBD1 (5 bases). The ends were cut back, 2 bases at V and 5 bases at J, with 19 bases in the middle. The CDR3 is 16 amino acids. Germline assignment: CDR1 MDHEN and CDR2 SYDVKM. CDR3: CASSLNSGPPKDEQYF. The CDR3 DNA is TGTGCCAGCAGTTTAAATTCAGGGCCACCTAAGGACGAGCAGTACTTC.

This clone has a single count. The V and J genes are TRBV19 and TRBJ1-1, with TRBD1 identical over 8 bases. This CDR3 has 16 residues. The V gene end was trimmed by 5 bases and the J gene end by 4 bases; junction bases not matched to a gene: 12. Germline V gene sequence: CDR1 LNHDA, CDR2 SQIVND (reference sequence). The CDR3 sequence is CASSFTGTGGGTEAFF. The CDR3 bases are TGTGCCAGTAGTTTTACCGGGACAGGCGGTGGCACTGAAGCTTTCTTT. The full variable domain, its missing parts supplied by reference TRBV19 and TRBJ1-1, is DGGITQSPKYLFRKEGQNVTLSCEQNLNHDAMYWYRQDPGQGLRLIYYSQIVNDFQKGDIAEGYSVSREKKESFPLTVTSAQKNPTAFYLCASSFTGTGGGTEAFFGQGTRLTVV.

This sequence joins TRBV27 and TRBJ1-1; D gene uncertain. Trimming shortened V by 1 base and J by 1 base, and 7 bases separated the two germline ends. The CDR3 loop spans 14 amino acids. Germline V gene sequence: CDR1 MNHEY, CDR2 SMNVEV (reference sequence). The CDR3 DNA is TGTGCCAGCAGTTTATTGAGCGGGAACACTGAAGCTTTCTTT. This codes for CASSLLSGNTEAFF.

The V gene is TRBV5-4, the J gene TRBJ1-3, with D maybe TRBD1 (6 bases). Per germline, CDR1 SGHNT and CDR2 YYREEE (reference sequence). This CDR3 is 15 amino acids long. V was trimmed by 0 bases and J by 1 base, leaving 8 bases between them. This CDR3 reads CASSLDTGSGNTIYF. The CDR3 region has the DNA TGTGCCAGCAGCTTGGATACAGGGTCTGGAAACACCATATATTTT.

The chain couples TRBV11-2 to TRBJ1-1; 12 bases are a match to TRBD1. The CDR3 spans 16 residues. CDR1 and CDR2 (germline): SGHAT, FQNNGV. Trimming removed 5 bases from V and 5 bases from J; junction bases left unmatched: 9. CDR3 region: CASSLRDRGQRTEAFF. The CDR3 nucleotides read TGTGCCAGCAGCCTCCGGGACAGGGGGCAGAGGACTGAAGCTTTCTTT.

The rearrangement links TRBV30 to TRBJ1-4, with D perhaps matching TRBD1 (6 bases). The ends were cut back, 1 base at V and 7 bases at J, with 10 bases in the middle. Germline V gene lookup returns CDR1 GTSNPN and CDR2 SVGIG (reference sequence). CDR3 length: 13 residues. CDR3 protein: CAWSDQGSEKLFF. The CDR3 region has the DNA TGTGCCTGGAGTGATCAGGGGTCTGAAAAACTGTTTTTT.

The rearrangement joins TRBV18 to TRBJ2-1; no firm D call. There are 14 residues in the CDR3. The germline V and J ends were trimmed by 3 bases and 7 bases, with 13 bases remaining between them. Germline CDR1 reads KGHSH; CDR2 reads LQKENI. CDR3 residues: CASSPTGSLNEQFF. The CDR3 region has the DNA TGTGCCAGCTCACCGACCGGGTCCTTGAATGAGCAGTTCTTC.

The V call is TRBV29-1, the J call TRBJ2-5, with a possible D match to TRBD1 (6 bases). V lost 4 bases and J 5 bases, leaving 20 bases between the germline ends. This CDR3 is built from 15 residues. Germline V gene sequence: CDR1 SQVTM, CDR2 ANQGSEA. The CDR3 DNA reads TGCAGCGTTGTATCCTCGGGACACCCCTGGGAGACCCAGTACTTC. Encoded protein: CSVVSSGHPWETQYF.

The CDR3 DNA reads TGTGCCATCAGGAGTGGCGGGGACAGCAATCAGCCCCAGCATTTT. Amino acids: CAIRSGGDSNQPQHF. The V and J genes are TRBV10-3 and TRBJ1-5; the D gene is possibly TRBD1 (5 bases). Trimming left V 6 bases short and J 1 base short, with 13 bases between. The CDR3 contains 15 residues. In germline, CDR1 is ENHRY, CDR2 SYGVKD.

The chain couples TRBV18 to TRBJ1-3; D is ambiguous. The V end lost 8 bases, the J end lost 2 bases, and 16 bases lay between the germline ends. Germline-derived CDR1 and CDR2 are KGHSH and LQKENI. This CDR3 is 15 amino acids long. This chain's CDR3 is CASRELEGPGNTIYF. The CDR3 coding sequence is TGTGCCAGCAGAGAGCTTGAGGGCCCTGGAAACACCATATATTTT.

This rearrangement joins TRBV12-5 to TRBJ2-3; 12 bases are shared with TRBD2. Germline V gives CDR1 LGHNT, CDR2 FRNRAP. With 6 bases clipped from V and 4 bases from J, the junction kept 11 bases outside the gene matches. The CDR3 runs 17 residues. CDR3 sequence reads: CASGLYKGLAGADTQYF. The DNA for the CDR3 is TGTGCTAGTGGGCTATACAAGGGACTAGCGGGCGCAGATACGCAGTATTTT.

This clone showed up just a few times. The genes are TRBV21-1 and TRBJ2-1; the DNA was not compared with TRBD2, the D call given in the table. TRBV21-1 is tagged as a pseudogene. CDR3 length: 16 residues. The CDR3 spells CASSKERWFSYNEQFF. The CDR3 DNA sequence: TGTGCCAGCAGCAAAGAGCGGTGGTTCTCCTACAATGAGCAGTTCTTC.

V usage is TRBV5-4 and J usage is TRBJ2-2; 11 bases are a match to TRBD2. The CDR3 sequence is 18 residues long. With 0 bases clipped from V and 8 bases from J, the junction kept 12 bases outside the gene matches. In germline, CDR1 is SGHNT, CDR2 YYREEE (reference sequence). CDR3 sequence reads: CASSLAAGTSGPWGELFF. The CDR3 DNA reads TGTGCCAGCAGCTTGGCAGCTGGGACTAGCGGCCCCTGGGGGGAGCTGTTTTTT.

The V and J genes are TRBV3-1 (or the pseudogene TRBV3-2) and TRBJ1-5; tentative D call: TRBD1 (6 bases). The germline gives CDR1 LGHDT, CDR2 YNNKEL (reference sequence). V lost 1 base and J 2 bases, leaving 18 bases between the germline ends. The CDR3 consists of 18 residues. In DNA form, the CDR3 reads TGTGCCAGCAGCCAAGGGGCAGGGGTTCGTGCTGGCAATCAGCCCCAGCATTTT. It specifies CASSQGAGVRAGNQPQHF.

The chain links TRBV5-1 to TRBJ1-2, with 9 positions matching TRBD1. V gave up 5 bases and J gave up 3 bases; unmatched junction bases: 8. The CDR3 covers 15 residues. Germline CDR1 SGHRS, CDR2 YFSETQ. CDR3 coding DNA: TGCGCCAGCAGTCCCGGGACAGGGTCATACTATGGCTACACCTTC. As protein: CASSPGTGSYYGYTF.

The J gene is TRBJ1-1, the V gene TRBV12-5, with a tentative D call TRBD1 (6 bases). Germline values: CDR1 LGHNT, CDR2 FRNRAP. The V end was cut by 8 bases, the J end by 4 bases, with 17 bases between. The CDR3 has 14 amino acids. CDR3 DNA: TGTGCTAGTTGCCCAGGGGCAGTATGCACTGAAGCTTTCTTT. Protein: CASCPGAVCTEAFF. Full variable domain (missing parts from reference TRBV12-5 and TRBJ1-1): DARVTQTPRHKVTEMGQEVTMRCQPILGHNTVFWYRQTMMQGLELLAYFRNRAPLDDSGMPKDRFSAEMPDATLATLKIQPSEPRDSAVYFCASCPGAVCTEAFFGQGTRLTVV.

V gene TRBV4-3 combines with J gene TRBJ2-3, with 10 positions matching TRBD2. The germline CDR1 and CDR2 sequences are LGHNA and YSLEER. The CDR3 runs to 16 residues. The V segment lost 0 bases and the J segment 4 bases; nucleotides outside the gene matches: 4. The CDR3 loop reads CASSQETSGVADTQYF. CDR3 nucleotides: TGCGCCAGCAGCCAAGAAACTAGCGGGGTAGCAGATACGCAGTATTTT.

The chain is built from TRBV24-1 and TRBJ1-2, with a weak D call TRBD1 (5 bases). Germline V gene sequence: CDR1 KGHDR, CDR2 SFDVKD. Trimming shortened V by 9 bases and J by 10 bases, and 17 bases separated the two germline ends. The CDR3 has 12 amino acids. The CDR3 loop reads CATADRLDDYTF. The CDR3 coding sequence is TGTGCCACCGCCGACAGACTAGATGACTACACCTTC.

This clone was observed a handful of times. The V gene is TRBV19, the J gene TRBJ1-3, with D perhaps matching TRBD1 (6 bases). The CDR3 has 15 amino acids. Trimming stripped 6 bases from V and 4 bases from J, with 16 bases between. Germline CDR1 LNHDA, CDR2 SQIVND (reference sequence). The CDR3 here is CASSRQGRGGNTIYF. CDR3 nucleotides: TGTGCCAGTAGCCGTCAGGGGAGAGGAGGAAACACCATATATTTT.

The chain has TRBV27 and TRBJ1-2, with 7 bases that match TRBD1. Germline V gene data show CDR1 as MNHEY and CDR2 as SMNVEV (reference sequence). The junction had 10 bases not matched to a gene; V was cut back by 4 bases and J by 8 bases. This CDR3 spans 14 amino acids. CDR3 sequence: CASSSPRGGAGYTF. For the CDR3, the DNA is TGTGCCAGCAGTTCCCCGAGAGGGGGCGCGGGCTACACCTTC.

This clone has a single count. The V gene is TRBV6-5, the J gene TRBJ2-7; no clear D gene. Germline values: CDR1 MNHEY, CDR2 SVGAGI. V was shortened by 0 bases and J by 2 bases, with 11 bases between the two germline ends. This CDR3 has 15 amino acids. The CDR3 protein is CASSYSNGYTYEQYF. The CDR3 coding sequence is TGTGCCAGCAGTTACTCGAACGGTTATACCTACGAGCAGTACTTC.

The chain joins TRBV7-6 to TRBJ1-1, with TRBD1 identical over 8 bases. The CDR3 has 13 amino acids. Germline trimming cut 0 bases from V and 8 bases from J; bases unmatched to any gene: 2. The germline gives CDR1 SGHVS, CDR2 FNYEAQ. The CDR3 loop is CASSLAQGAEAFF. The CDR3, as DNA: TGTGCCAGCAGCTTAGCGCAGGGGGCCGAAGCTTTCTTT.

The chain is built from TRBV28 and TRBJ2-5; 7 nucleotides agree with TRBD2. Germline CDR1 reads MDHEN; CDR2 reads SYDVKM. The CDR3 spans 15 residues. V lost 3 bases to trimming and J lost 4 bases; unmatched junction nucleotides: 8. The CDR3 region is CASSLSGTFLETQYF. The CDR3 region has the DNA TGTGCCAGCAGTTTGAGCGGGACGTTCTTAGAGACCCAGTACTTC.

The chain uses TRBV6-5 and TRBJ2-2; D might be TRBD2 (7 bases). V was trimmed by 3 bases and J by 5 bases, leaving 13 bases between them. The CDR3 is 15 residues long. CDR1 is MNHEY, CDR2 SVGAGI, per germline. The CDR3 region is CASSYWGGATGELFF. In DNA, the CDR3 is TGTGCCAGCAGTTATTGGGGGGGGGCGACCGGGGAGCTGTTTTTT.

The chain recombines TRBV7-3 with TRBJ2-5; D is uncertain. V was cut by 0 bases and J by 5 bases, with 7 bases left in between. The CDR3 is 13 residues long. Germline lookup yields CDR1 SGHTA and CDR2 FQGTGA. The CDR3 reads CASSLTSRETQYF. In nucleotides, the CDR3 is TGTGCCAGCAGCTTAACGAGCCGGGAGACCCAGTACTTC.

The DNA of the CDR3 is TGTGCCAGCAGTTGGGGCGGGACAGGGATCCGCTACACCTTC. It is translated as CASSWGGTGIRYTF. The genes are TRBV11-2 and TRBJ1-2; TRBD1 aligns across 9 bases. Looked up from germline, CDR1 is SGHAT and CDR2 is FQNNGV. V lost 6 bases and J lost 9; bases outside the gene matches: 11. The CDR3 contains 14 residues.